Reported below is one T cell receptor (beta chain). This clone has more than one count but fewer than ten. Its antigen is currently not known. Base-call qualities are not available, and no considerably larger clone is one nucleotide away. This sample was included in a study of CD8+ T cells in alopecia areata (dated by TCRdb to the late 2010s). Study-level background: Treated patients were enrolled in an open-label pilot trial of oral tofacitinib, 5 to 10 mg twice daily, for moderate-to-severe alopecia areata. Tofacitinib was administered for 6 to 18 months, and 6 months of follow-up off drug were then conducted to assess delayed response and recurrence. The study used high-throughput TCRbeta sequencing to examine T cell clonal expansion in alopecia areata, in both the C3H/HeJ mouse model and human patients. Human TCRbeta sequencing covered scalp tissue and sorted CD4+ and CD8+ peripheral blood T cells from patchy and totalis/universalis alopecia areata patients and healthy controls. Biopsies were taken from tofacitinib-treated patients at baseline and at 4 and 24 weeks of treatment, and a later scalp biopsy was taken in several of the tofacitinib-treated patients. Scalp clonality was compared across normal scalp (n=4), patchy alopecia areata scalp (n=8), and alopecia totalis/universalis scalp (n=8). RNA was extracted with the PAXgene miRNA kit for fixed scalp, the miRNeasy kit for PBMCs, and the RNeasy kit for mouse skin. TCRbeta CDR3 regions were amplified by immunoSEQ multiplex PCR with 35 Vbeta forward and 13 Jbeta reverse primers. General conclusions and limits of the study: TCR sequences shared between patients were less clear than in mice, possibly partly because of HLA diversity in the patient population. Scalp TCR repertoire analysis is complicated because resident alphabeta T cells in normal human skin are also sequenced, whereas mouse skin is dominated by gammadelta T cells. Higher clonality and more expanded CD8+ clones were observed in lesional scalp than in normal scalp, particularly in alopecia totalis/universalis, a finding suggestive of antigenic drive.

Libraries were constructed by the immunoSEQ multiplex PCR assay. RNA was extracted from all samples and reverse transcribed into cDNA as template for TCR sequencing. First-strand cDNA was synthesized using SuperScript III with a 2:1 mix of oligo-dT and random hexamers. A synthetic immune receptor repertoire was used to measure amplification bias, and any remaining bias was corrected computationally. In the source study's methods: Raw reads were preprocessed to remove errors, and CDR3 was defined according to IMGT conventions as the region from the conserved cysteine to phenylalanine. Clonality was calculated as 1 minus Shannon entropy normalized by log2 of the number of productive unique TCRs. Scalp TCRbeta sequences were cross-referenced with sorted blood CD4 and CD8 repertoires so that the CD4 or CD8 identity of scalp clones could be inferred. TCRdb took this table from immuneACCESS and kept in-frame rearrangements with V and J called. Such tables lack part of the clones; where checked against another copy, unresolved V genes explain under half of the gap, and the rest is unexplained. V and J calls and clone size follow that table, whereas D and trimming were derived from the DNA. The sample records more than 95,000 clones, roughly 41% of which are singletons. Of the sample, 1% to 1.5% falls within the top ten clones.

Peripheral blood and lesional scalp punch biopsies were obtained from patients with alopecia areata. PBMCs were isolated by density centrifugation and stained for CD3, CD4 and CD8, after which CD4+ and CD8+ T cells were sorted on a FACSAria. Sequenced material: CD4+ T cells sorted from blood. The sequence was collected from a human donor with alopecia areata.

In nucleotide form, the sequence is TGCAGCGTTCGGCGGGTCACAGATACGCAGTATTTT. Translated, this gives CSVRRVTDTQYF. The chain was built from TRBV29-1 and TRBJ2-3; the D segment could be TRBD2, given 5 matching bases. The V and J ends are trimmed by 5 bases and 2 bases, leaving 8 bases between them. As encoded in the germline V gene, CDR1 is SQVTM while CDR2 is ANQGSEA. Including the terminal cysteine and phenylalanine, the CDR3 comprises 12 residues. The only DNA kept is the CDR3, 36 bases in frame from the first base.